The rows below give T cell receptor beta chains drawn from one sample of a study of CD8 T cells in Susac syndrome. TCRdb re-analysed the immunoSEQ multiplex PCR reads in MiXCR, keeping a single row per CDR3 protein. Here the sample spans about 150,000 distinct CDR3 sequences, less than 97% being singletons. The sample comprised CD8+ T cells from PBMCs. The receptors originated from a human donor with multiple sclerosis. Both conserved end residues are part of each CDR3. A D gene is named only where the DNA matches it firmly. Expanded clones get a size class; other rows say once, few or many, or leave the size out.

J | V | size | D | CDR3 | DNA
TRBJ2-3 | TRBV27 | NA | NA | CASSGDTPRADTQYF | TGTGCCAGCAGTGGGGACACCCCTAGGGCAGATACGCAGTATTTT
TRBJ2-2 | TRBV29-1 | once | TRBD1 | CSVGWTGNTGELFF | TGCAGCGTCGGTTGGACAGGGAACACCGGGGAGCTGTTTTTT
TRBJ2-3 | TRBV7-3 | NA | NA | CASSLVASDTQYF | TGTGCCAGCAGCTTGGTGGCTTCAGATACGCAGTATTTT
TRBJ2-2 | TRBV30 | NA | NA | CAWSRMNTGELFF | TGTGCCTGGAGTCGGATGAACACCGGGGAGCTGTTTTTT
TRBJ2-1 | TRBV2 | NA | TRBD2 | CASRTSGDSYNEQFF | TGTGCCAGCAGGACTAGCGGGGACTCCTACAATGAGCAGTTCTTC
TRBJ1-1 | TRBV29-1 | NA | TRBD1 | CSVTGVANTEAFF | TGCAGCGTGACAGGGGTGGCGAACACTGAAGCTTTCTTT
TRBJ1-1 | TRBV20-1 | NA | NA | CSAFSPRLNTEAFF | TGCAGTGCTTTCTCGCCTCGGCTGAACACTGAAGCTTTCTTT
TRBJ2-1 | TRBV29-1 | NA | NA | CSVEDLTSLYNEQFF | TGCAGCGTTGAAGACCTGACTAGTCTCTACAATGAGCAGTTCTTC
TRBJ1-2 | TRBV29-1 | NA | NA | CSVEPTGTRYGYTF | TGCAGCGTTGAACCCACAGGGACCCGCTATGGCTACACCTTC
TRBJ2-1 | TRBV9 | NA | NA | CASSVVAGVNEQFF | TGTGCCAGCAGCGTAGTAGCAGGGGTCAATGAGCAGTTCTTC
TRBJ1-2 | TRBV12-3/TRBV12-4 | NA | NA | CASTPGGDYGYTF | TGTGCCAGCACCCCGGGAGGGGACTATGGCTACACCTTC
TRBJ2-3 | TRBV4-1 | NA | TRBD2 | CASSHEAGGTDTQYF | TGCGCCAGCAGCCATGAAGCGGGGGGGACAGATACGCAGTATTTT
TRBJ2-7 | TRBV29-1 | NA | NA | CSVEGSGPYEQYF | TGCAGCGTTGAAGGGTCAGGGCCATACGAGCAGTACTTC
TRBJ1-1 | TRBV3-1 | once | NA | CASSQDDTTEAFF | TGTGCCAGCAGCCAAGACGATACCACTGAAGCTTTCTTT
TRBJ1-1 | TRBV3-1 | once | NA | CASSPGVAGAITEAFF | TGTGCCAGCAGCCCGGGAGTGGCAGGGGCAATTACTGAAGCTTTCTTT
TRBJ1-2 | TRBV27 | NA | NA | CASSFDSWGAGGYTF | TGTGCCAGCAGTTTCGATTCATGGGGGGCGGGTGGCTACACCTTC
TRBJ2-3 | TRBV3-1 | once | TRBD1 | CASSPGTGGNTQYF | TGTGCCAGCAGCCCCGGGACAGGGGGGAATACGCAGTATTTT
TRBJ1-2 | TRBV27 | NA | NA | CASSWTSSPEGYTF | TGTGCCAGCAGTTGGACCTCGTCCCCCGAGGGCTACACCTTC
TRBJ2-1 | TRBV11-2 | NA | TRBD2 | CASSPLAVYNEQFF | TGTGCCAGCAGCCCACTAGCGGTGTACAATGAGCAGTTCTTC
TRBJ2-1 | TRBV20-1 | NA | NA | CSASLRESYNEQFF | TGCAGTGCTAGCCTACGGGAATCCTACAATGAGCAGTTCTTC
TRBJ2-1 | TRBV30 | NA | NA | CAWHLSKRGDNEQFF | TGTGCCTGGCACCTTAGCAAGAGGGGCGACAATGAGCAGTTCTTC
TRBJ2-1 | TRBV20-1 | NA | TRBD2 | CSARDLRTSGGAGNEQFF | TGCAGTGCTAGAGATCTTCGGACTAGCGGGGGGGCCGGCAATGAGCAGTTCTTC
TRBJ2-7 | TRBV12-3/TRBV12-4 | NA | TRBD2 | CASSPSGGGSYEQYF | TGTGCCAGCAGTCCAAGCGGGGGTGGATCCTACGAGCAGTACTTC
TRBJ2-7 | TRBV5-1 | NA | NA | CASSLARGSYEQYF | TGCGCCAGCAGCTTGGCCAGAGGTTCCTACGAGCAGTACTTC
TRBJ2-2 | TRBV3-1 | NA | NA | CASSGPDSYTGELFF | TGTGCCAGCAGCGGGCCGGATAGTTACACCGGGGAGCTGTTTTTT
TRBJ2-5 | TRBV6-5 | NA | NA | CASSPPYEGETQYF | TGTGCCAGCAGTCCCCCCTATGAGGGAGAGACCCAGTACTTC
TRBJ2-5 | TRBV15 | NA | TRBD2 | CATSRDSSGDQETQYF | TGTGCCACCAGCAGAGATTCTAGCGGTGACCAAGAGACCCAGTACTTC
TRBJ1-2 | TRBV20-1 | NA | NA | CSARDEFDGSSSYTF | TGCAGTGCTAGAGACGAATTTGACGGCTCGTCTAGCTACACCTTC
TRBJ1-1 | TRBV12-3/TRBV12-4 | NA | TRBD1 | CASPPAPGQGAFTEAFF | TGTGCCAGTCCACCAGCCCCGGGACAGGGGGCTTTCACTGAAGCTTTCTTT
TRBJ2-1 | TRBV9 | NA | NA | CASSPPWGADNEQFF | TGTGCCAGCAGCCCGCCCTGGGGGGCCGACAATGAGCAGTTCTTC
TRBJ2-7 | TRBV3-1 | once | NA | CASSQDGGERGYEQYF | TGTGCCAGCAGCCAAGATGGTGGGGAACGGGGCTACGAGCAGTACTTC
TRBJ1-3 | TRBV7-8 | NA | NA | CASSRGEGSGNTIYF | TGTGCCAGCAGCCGTGGGGAAGGCTCTGGAAACACCATATATTTT
TRBJ1-4 | TRBV6-5 | NA | NA | CASGTNEKLFF | TGTGCCAGCGGGACTAATGAAAAACTGTTTTTT
TRBJ1-5 | TRBV5-1 | NA | TRBD1 | CASSPGTGYQPQHF | TGCGCCAGCAGCCCCGGGACAGGGTATCAGCCCCAGCATTTT